Presented here are 10 T cell receptor beta chains from one specimen sequenced in a study of OX40 agonist ivuxolimab in advanced cancers. Clones were read by immunoSEQ multiplex PCR, and TCRdb kept only the in-frame ones, dropping some. The table shows about 68,000 clones, with roughly nine tenths occurring only once. The specimen was CD4+ or CD8+ T cells sorted from blood, collected in a trial of the OX40 agonist ivuxolimab. The receptors were sampled from an adult with an advanced solid tumor such as melanoma, head and neck, liver or kidney cancer.

The chain carries TRBV5-6 and TRBJ1-2; D call uncertain. Germline CDR1 reads SGHDT; CDR2 reads YYEEEE. This CDR3 contains 14 residues. V lost 1 base to trimming and J lost 5 bases, with 12 bases between them. The CDR3: CASSLRAYPYGYTF. CDR3 DNA: TGTGCCAGCAGCTTGAGGGCTTATCCGTATGGCTACACCTTC.

In this sample, this clone is medium-sized. The chain has TRBV4-1 and TRBJ1-4, with D maybe TRBD1 (5 bases). CDR3 size: 17 residues. The germline CDR1 and CDR2 sequences are MGHRA and YSYEKL. V was shortened by 0 bases and J by 10 bases, with 21 bases between the two germline ends. The CDR3 here is CASSQDMRRRQGGKLFF. In DNA, the CDR3 is TGCGCCAGCAGCCAAGATATGAGGAGGAGGCAGGGAGGAAAACTGTTTTTT.

The chain recombines TRBV5-6 with TRBJ2-7, with D uncertain. The CDR3 consists of 18 residues. The germline V gene encodes CDR1 SGHDT and CDR2 YYEEEE. With 0 bases removed from V and 3 bases from J, the gap between germline ends came to 22 bases. As DNA, the CDR3 is TGTGCCAGCAGCTTGGATAGGGCGGCTACAATCGAACACTACGAGCAGTACTTC. Encoded protein: CASSLDRAATIEHYEQYF.

V and J are TRBV7-3 and TRBJ1-5; 8 bases match TRBD1. V gave up 1 base and J gave up 4 bases; unmatched junction bases: 3. The CDR3 runs 15 residues. Per the germline V gene, CDR1 is SGHTA and CDR2 is FQGTGA. CDR3 protein: CASSLIRTGNQPQHF. In DNA form, the CDR3 reads TGTGCCAGCAGCTTAATAAGGACAGGGAATCAGCCCCAGCATTTT. The entire variable domain, with the rest obtained from reference TRBV7-3 and TRBJ1-5, is as follows: GAGVSQTPSNKVTEKGKYVELRCDPISGHTALYWYRQSLGQGPEFLIYFQGTGAADDSGLPNDRFFAVRPEGSVSTLKIQRTERGDSAVYLCASSLIRTGNQPQHFGDGTRLSIL.

This chain links TRBV2 with TRBJ1-2, with 7 bases that match TRBD1. The germline CDR1 and CDR2 sequences are SNHLY and FYNNEI. The CDR3 contains 13 residues. Trimming cost V 4 bases and J 8 bases; bases outside gene matches: 7. The chain's CDR3 is CASSGDRDGGYTF. Here the CDR3 DNA reads TGTGCCAGCAGTGGCGACAGGGATGGAGGCTACACCTTC. Full variable domain (rest looked up from reference TRBV2 and TRBJ1-2): EPEVTQTPSHQVTQMGQEVILRCVPISNHLYFYWYRQILGQKVEFLVSFYNNEISEKSEIFDDQFSVERPDGSNFTLKIRSTKLEDSAMYFCASSGDRDGGYTFGSGTRLTVV.

Only one count was recorded for this clone. The chain employs TRBV27 and TRBJ2-7, with no clear D. CDR1 and CDR2 from the germline V gene are MNHEY and SMNVEV (reference sequence). Deletions cut 3 bases from V and 6 bases from J, with 6 bases between. The CDR3 consists of 11 residues. The CDR3 region has the DNA TGTGCCAGCAGTTTCGGGCGCGAGCAGTACTTC. Protein product: CASSFGREQYF.

The rearrangement links TRBV25-1 to TRBJ2-3, with D hard to call. The germline V gene has CDR1 MGHDK and CDR2 SYGVNS. Deletions cut 3 bases from V and 2 bases from J, with 9 bases between. The CDR3 contains 14 residues. For the CDR3, the DNA is TGTGCCAGCAGTGAGCGTTTAGCCACAGATACGCAGTATTTT. It is translated as CASSERLATDTQYF.

J is TRBJ2-3 and V is TRBV10-3; 10 bases agree with TRBD2. Germline V lookup: CDR1 ENHRY, CDR2 SYGVKD. This CDR3 has 15 amino acids. V trimming: 7 bases; J trimming: 2 bases; junction bases outside the gene matches: 6. The DNA of the CDR3 is TGTGCCATCACTGTAGCGGGGGGCCTCACAGATACGCAGTATTTT. It specifies CAITVAGGLTDTQYF.

The rearrangement links TRBV5-1 to TRBJ2-3; 7 bases map to TRBD1. CDR3 length equals 14 residues. Trimming at V came to 5 bases and at J to 3 bases, leaving 6 bases not matched to a gene. CDR1 is SGHRS and CDR2 is YFSETQ in the germline V gene. The CDR3 sequence: CASRLTGPTDTQYF. CDR3 bases: TGCGCCAGCAGATTGACAGGGCCGACAGATACGCAGTATTTT.

The chain employs TRBV6-1 and TRBJ2-7; D may be TRBD1 (5 bases). V lost 6 bases and J 2 bases, leaving 14 bases between the germline ends. In germline, CDR1 is MNHNS, CDR2 SASEGT. The CDR3 contains 14 residues. The CDR3 DNA reads as TGTGCCAGCAGGGTGGACACACCACCCTACGAGCAGTACTTC. This codes for CASRVDTPPYEQYF.